A selection of T cell receptor beta chains follows, all from one sample in a study of T cells in Graves' hyperthyroidism and ophthalmopathy. Each CDR3 protein gets one entry after TCRdb re-called the multiplex PCR reads with MiXCR. The data contain almost 500,000 distinct CDR3 sequences, roughly 22% of them singletons. The sample taken for sequencing was blood. These receptors originate from a woman aged 70 to 79 with Graves' ophthalmopathy. Each CDR3 is given with its conserved first and last residue. A D gene is named only where the DNA matches it firmly. The size field is filled for only some rows; it gives once, few, many or a size class.

clone size	V gene	J gene	D gene	CDR3 DNA	CDR3 protein
NA	TRBV24-1	TRBJ2-2	TRBD1	TGTGCCACCAGTGATTCGTCTCGGACAGGGGTCACCGGGGAGCTGTTTTTT	CATSDSSRTGVTGELFF
NA	TRBV29-1	TRBJ1-2	TRBD1	TGCAGCGTTGGGGGACAGGGCGACTATGGCTACACCTTC	CSVGGQGDYGYTF
NA	TRBV15	TRBJ1-3	NA	TGTGCCACCAGCAGTAGACAGAGGAAAAACACCATATATTTT	CATSSRQRKNTIYF
many	TRBV6-1	TRBJ2-1	NA	TGTGCCAGCAGAAAGAGAGGTGAGCAGTTCTTC	CASRKRGEQFF
few	TRBV20-1	TRBJ2-7	NA	TGCAGTGCTAGAGACCCAGGGGGGGTCTCCCCCTACGAGCAGTACTTC	CSARDPGGVSPYEQYF
few	TRBV30	TRBJ1-6	NA	TGTGCCTGGAGTGTACAGGGAATCGATAATTCACCCCTCCACTTT	CAWSVQGIDNSPLHF
NA	TRBV4-1	TRBJ1-2	NA	TGCGCCAGCAGCCAAGGCGGTTCGCTCTATGGCTACACCTTC	CASSQGGSLYGYTF
NA	TRBV5-1	TRBJ2-1	TRBD2	TGCGCCAGCAGCCGGACTAGCGCATCCTACAATGGGCAGTTCTTC	CASSRTSASYNGQFF
NA	TRBV7-9	TRBJ1-5	NA	TGTGCCAGCAGCTTGAAGGGGACTCAGCCCCAGCATTTT	CASSLKGTQPQHF
many	TRBV12-3/TRBV12-4	TRBJ2-3	NA	TGTGCCAGCACCCTTGGGTTGGGGTCAGATACGCAGTATTTT	CASTLGLGSDTQYF
once	TRBV11-2	TRBJ2-2	NA	TGTGCCAGCAGCTTAGTTGAGGGCGGGGAGCTGTTTTTT	CASSLVEGGELFF
few	TRBV19	TRBJ2-2	TRBD1	TGTGCCAGTAGTATCATCTCGCCGACAGGGTACACCGGGGAGCTGTTTTTT	CASSIISPTGYTGELFF
few	TRBV4-1	TRBJ2-7	TRBD2	TGCGCCAGCAGCCCGACAGCTATGGCGGGAGTGATAAACGAGCAGTACTTC	CASSPTAMAGVINEQYF
NA	TRBV6-1	TRBJ2-7	NA	TGTGCCACCTCAACCTACGAGCAGTACTTC	CATSTYEQYF
few	TRBV7-8	TRBJ1-5	NA	TGTGCCAGCAGCCTCTTATGGGGCCGGAATCAGCCCCAGCATTTT	CASSLLWGRNQPQHF
many	TRBV28	TRBJ1-5	NA	TGTGCCAGCAGTTTAATACGGGTAGCCCAGCATTTT	CASSLIRVAQHF
NA	TRBV20-1	TRBJ2-1	NA	TGCAGTGCTCCCAATGCTGCGCACGCTGAGCAGTTCTTC	CSAPNAAHAEQFF
NA	TRBV3-1	TRBJ1-2	TRBD1	TGTGCCAGCAGCCCACCCTGGAGGACAGGGGGCTACTATGGCTACACCTTC	CASSPPWRTGGYYGYTF
NA	TRBV6-2/TRBV6-3	TRBJ1-6	NA	TGTGCCAGCAGTTACTCGGACAGCAATTCACCCCTCCACTTT	CASSYSDSNSPLHF
NA	TRBV7-2	TRBJ1-2	NA	TGTGCCAGCAGCTTAGATGAGCCGGGGTATGGCTACACCTTC	CASSLDEPGYGYTF
NA	TRBV20-1	TRBJ1-4	NA	TGCAGTGCTTCCGGGGCAAGCGAAAAACTGTTTTTT	CSASGASEKLFF
NA	TRBV5-1	TRBJ2-1	TRBD2	TGCGCCAGCAGCACTAGCGGGAGAGTTAGCGATGAGCAGTTCTTC	CASSTSGRVSDEQFF
NA	TRBV5-5	TRBJ2-7	TRBD2	TGTGCCAGCAGCTTGGTAGCGGGAGGGCGCGCCTACGAGCAGTACTTC	CASSLVAGGRAYEQYF
NA	TRBV28	TRBJ2-5	NA	TGTGCCAGCAGTGCTACTCGATACCTAGAGACCCAGTACTTC	CASSATRYLETQYF
NA	TRBV15	TRBJ1-5	NA	TGTGCCACCAGCAGAGATCGGCCACCCCAGCATTTT	CATSRDRPPQHF
NA	TRBV20-1	TRBJ2-2	NA	TGCAGTGCTAGACAAGTCGGTACGAACACCGGGGAGCTGTTTTTT	CSARQVGTNTGELFF
NA	TRBV7-8	TRBJ2-1	NA	TGTGCCAGCAGGGAAAGGTGGGGCCTCTACAATGAGCAGTTCTTC	CASRERWGLYNEQFF
many	TRBV28	TRBJ1-6	TRBD1	TGTGCCAGCAGCCCGGACAGGGAACACTCACCCCTCCACTTT	CASSPDREHSPLHF
few	TRBV5-1	TRBJ2-1	TRBD2	TGCGCCAGCAGCACCCTAGCGGAGAACAATGAGCAGTTCTTC	CASSTLAENNEQFF
NA	TRBV2	TRBJ2-1	TRBD1	TGTGCCAGCCCCCGGGACAGGGGCTACAATGAGCAGTTCTTC	CASPRDRGYNEQFF
many	TRBV11-2	TRBJ2-7	NA	TGTGCCAGCAGGGCGGGGTCCCCGAGTATGGAGCAGTACTTC	CASRAGSPSMEQYF
NA	TRBV28	TRBJ1-1	TRBD1	TGTGCCAGCAGTCCAACGACAGGGTTGAACACTGAAGCTTTCTTT	CASSPTTGLNTEAFF
NA	TRBV6-1	TRBJ2-7	NA	TGTGCCAGCACCTCCAGCCCCAGGGCAAACTACGAGCAGTACTTC	CASTSSPRANYEQYF
NA	TRBV6-1	TRBJ2-7	NA	TGTGCCAGCAGTGAAGCCGAGGGTTCCGTCTACGAGCAGTACTTC	CASSEAEGSVYEQYF
NA	TRBV20-1	TRBJ2-7	NA	TGCAGTGCTAGAGAGCGGGGGCCGACCTACGAGCAGTACTTC	CSARERGPTYEQYF
many	TRBV7-2	TRBJ1-2	NA	TGTGCCAGCAGCTTAGAATCCGGACGTAGCTACACCTTC	CASSLESGRSYTF
many	TRBV7-9	TRBJ2-1	NA	TGTGCCAGCAGCCCAAGCGAGGAGCAGTTCTTC	CASSPSEEQFF
few	TRBV3-1	TRBJ1-2	NA	TGTGCCAGCAGCCAAAGGGGGACCGGGGGCCTAGGTGGCTACACCTTC	CASSQRGTGGLGGYTF
many	TRBV15	TRBJ1-5	NA	TGTGCCACCCGCGAGGGGAATCAGCCCCAGCATTTT	CATREGNQPQHF
NA	TRBV15	TRBJ2-7	TRBD1	TGTGCCACCAGCAGAGGACTGGACAGGGGGCAACACGAGCAGTACTTC	CATSRGLDRGQHEQYF
NA	TRBV6-1	TRBJ2-7	NA	TGTGCCAGCAGCCCGAACCGTTTCGGCGGGCGCTCCTACGAGCAGTACTTC	CASSPNRFGGRSYEQYF
few	TRBV5-1	TRBJ1-2	NA	TGCGCCAGCAGCTTGACAGTCGAGGGTGGCTACACCTTC	CASSLTVEGGYTF
few	TRBV5-6	TRBJ1-3	NA	TGTGCCAGCAGCTTGCGGCGGAGCTCTGGAAACACCATATATTTT	CASSLRRSSGNTIYF
few	TRBV7-3	TRBJ2-5	NA	TGTGCCAGCAACTTTCGGGAACCGGAGACCCAGTACTTC	CASNFREPETQYF
many	TRBV12-3/TRBV12-4	TRBJ1-5	NA	TGTGCCAGCAGTTTCTCCGGGGGACCGTCCCACAATCAGCCCCAGCATTTT	CASSFSGGPSHNQPQHF
NA	TRBV20-1	TRBJ2-5	TRBD2	TGCAGTGCTAGAGATCCCGCGGGAGGGGAGACCCAGTACTTC	CSARDPAGGETQYF
NA	TRBV5-1	TRBJ1-4	NA	TGCGCCAGCAGCTTTGGAGGGGCGGATGAAAAACTGTTTTTT	CASSFGGADEKLFF
many	TRBV28	TRBJ1-1	NA	TGTGCCAGCAGCCGGAGTACTGAAGCTTTCTTT	CASSRSTEAFF